This paragraph covers one T cell receptor beta chain sequence. Its antigen target is currently unknown. No much larger clone is present one base from it, and per-base qualities are unavailable. This record comes from a study of response to subunit inactivated influenza vaccine listed by TCRdb under 2018. Concerning the study at large: The study used deep quantitative T cell receptor repertoire profiling to track responses to a trivalent subunit inactivated influenza vaccine.

Beyond this particular receptor, the publication reports: According to the authors, only a limited number of new T cells may be recruited by each seasonal influenza vaccination.

Library method: RT-PCR. Reads for this sample came from an Illumina HiSeq 2500. In-frame beta chains were kept once TCRdb had trimmed the public reads at Q25 with fastp and called clones with MiXCR. Entries are consolidated by CDR3 protein sequence, retaining the most common genes and DNA. The sample records 650,000 to 800,000 distinct CDR3 sequences, about 15% of which are singletons. Approximately 6.5% of the sample comes from the top ten. The specimen was PBMCs from blood, collected around 15 days before vaccination. The source is a man aged 50 to 60 who received an inactivated influenza vaccine. Donor details come from another sample of the same person, matched by shared clones.

The nucleotides are TGCAGTGCTGCCCGGGACAGGGCTACTGGGACCCAGTACTTC. This translates into CSAARDRATGTQYF. The chain is assembled from TRBV20-1 and TRBJ2-5; 9 bases in the junction line up with TRBD1. CDR1 DFQATT and CDR2 SNEGSKA are derived from the germline V gene (reference sequence). The CDR3 spans 14 residues, from the cysteine through the phenylalanine. The entry retains the CDR3 DNA only, 42 bases that are in frame from base 1. Unmatched junction bases come to 11, with V trimmed by 5 bases and J by 7 bases.